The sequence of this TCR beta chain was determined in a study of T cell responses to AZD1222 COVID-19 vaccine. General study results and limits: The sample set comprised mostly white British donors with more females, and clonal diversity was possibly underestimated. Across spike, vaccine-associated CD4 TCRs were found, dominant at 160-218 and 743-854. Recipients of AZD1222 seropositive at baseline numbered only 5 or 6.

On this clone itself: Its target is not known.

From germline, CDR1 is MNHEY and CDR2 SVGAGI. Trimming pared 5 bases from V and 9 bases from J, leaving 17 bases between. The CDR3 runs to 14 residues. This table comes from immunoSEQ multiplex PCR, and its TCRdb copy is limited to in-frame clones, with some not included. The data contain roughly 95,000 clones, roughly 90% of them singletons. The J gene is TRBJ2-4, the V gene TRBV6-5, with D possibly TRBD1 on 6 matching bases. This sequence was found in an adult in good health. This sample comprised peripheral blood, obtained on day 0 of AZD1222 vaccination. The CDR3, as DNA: TGTGCCAGCAGTACCGGGACAACCATGAGCATTCAGTACTTC. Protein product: CASSTGTTMSIQYF.